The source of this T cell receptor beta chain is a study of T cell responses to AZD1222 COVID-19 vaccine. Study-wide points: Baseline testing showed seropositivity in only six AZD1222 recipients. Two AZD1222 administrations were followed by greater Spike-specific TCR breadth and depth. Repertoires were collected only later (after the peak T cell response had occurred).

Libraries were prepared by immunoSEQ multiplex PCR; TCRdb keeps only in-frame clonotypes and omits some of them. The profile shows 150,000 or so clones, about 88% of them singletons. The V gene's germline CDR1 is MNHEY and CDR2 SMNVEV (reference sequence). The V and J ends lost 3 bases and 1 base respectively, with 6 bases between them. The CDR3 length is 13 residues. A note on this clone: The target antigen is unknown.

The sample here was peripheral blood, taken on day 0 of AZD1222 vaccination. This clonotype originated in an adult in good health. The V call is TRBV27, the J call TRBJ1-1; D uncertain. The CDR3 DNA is TGTGCCAGCAGTTTTTGGGGGAACACTGAAGCTTTCTTT. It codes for CASSFWGNTEAFF.